These 18 T cell receptor beta chains came from one sample sequenced in a study of blood T cell repertoires in COVID-19. TCRdb's table, derived via immunoSEQ multiplex PCR, lists solely in-frame clones and lacks some. The sample has approximately 220,000 clones, 86% seen once; the top ten hold 3% to 4.5%. Sequencing input: PBMCs or T cells enriched from blood (not recorded which). These receptors were collected from a woman aged 35 to 49 with acute COVID-19.

On this clone itself: A much bigger clone sits one base away, suggesting this may be a read error. The chain has TRBV12-3 or TRBV12-4 and TRBJ1-1; no definite D call. The V end was cut by 3 bases, the J end by 0 bases, with 5 bases between. The CDR3 spans 13 residues. In DNA, the CDR3 is TGTGCCAGCAGTTTCACAGTGAACACTGAAGCTTTCTTT. Protein: CASSFTVNTEAFF.

This chain joins TRBV5-1 and TRBJ2-7; TRBD2 matches at 8 bases. The ends lost 4 bases at V and 2 bases at J; junction bases unmatched: 5. Germline V gene lookup returns CDR1 SGHRS and CDR2 YFSETQ. The CDR3 is 14 amino acids. The DNA of the CDR3 is TGCGCCAGCAGCCCCACGGGGGGGCCCTACGAGCAGTACTTC. Translation: CASSPTGGPYEQYF.

The sample holds one count of this clone. CDR3 sequence reads: CASRPGGSETQYF. CDR3 in DNA: TGTGCCAGCAGACCAGGGGGCTCGGAGACCCAGTACTTC. This chain connects TRBV12-3 or TRBV12-4 to TRBJ2-5; 8 nucleotides match TRBD1. This CDR3 comprises 13 residues. The V segment lost 6 bases and the J segment 5 bases; nucleotides outside the gene matches: 5.

The chain joins TRBV13 to TRBJ2-2; no clear D. CDR1 and CDR2 from the germline V gene are PRHDT and FYEKMQ (reference sequence). Trimming stripped 0 bases from V and 17 bases from J, with 10 bases between. This CDR3 comprises 11 residues. CDR3 nucleotide sequence: TGTGCCAGCAGCTTAGGGGCCAATTATTTTTTT. This gives the protein CASSLGANYFF.

CDR3 bases: TGTGCCAGCAGTCGGACCTCCGGGGGGAACACTGAAGCTTTCTTT. Translating it yields CASSRTSGGNTEAFF. V and J are TRBV7-3 and TRBJ1-1; maybe TRBD1 (5 bases). The germline V and J ends were trimmed by 6 bases and 1 base, with 15 bases remaining between them. This CDR3 has 15 residues. Germline V lookup: CDR1 SGHTA, CDR2 FQGTGA.

The V call is TRBV5-4, the J call TRBJ1-2, with 9 bases identical to TRBD1. This CDR3 contains 15 residues. The ends lost 4 bases at V and 4 bases at J; junction bases unmatched: 8. Germline lookup yields CDR1 SGHNT and CDR2 YYREEE (reference sequence). The CDR3 spells CASSLRDREGYGYTF. The CDR3 region has the DNA TGTGCCAGCAGCCTCCGGGACAGGGAGGGCTATGGCTACACCTTC.

The V call is TRBV7-3, the J call TRBJ2-1, with no clear D. Germline V gene data show CDR1 as SGHTA and CDR2 as FQGTGA. The CDR3 covers 12 residues. V lost 1 base to trimming and J lost 6 bases, with 4 bases between them. Here the CDR3 reads CASSLNSNEQFF. DNA of the CDR3: TGTGCCAGCAGCTTAAACAGCAATGAGCAGTTCTTC. Variable domain in full (rest from reference TRBV7-3 and TRBJ2-1): GAGVSQTPSNKVTEKGKYVELRCDPISGHTALYWYRQSLGQGPEFLIYFQGTGAADDSGLPNDRFFAVRPEGSVSTLKIQRTERGDSAVYLCASSLNSNEQFFGPGTRLTVL.

The rearrangement links TRBV11-3 to TRBJ1-2; weak D call: TRBD1 (5 bases). Trimming pared 3 bases from V and 3 bases from J, leaving 11 bases between. The CDR3 sequence is 14 residues long. Germline V gene sequence: CDR1 SGHNT, CDR2 YENEEA. CDR3 in DNA: TGTGCCAGCAGCTTGGGGCAGGGCGACTATGGCTACACCTTC. Translating it yields CASSLGQGDYGYTF.

The V call is TRBV19, the J call TRBJ1-6, with 7 bases lining up with TRBD1. Looked up from germline, CDR1 is LNHDA and CDR2 is SQIVND (reference sequence). The length of the CDR3 is 16 residues. V trimming: 6 bases; J trimming: 7 bases; junction bases outside the gene matches: 12. The CDR3 sequence: CASSATTGAQNSPLHF. The CDR3 coding sequence is TGTGCCAGTAGCGCAACTACAGGGGCCCAGAATTCACCCCTCCACTTT.

This chain uses TRBV19 with TRBJ1-2, with 8 bases fitting TRBD1. The trim removed 8 bases at V and 4 bases at J, leaving 12 bases unmatched. In germline, CDR1 is LNHDA, CDR2 SQIVND (reference sequence). CDR3 size: 15 residues. CDR3: CASHTPGQGGYGYTF. CDR3 nucleotide sequence: TGTGCCAGTCATACGCCAGGACAGGGCGGCTATGGCTACACCTTC. The complete variable domain, with remaining parts taken from reference TRBV19 and TRBJ1-2, reads DGGITQSPKYLFRKEGQNVTLSCEQNLNHDAMYWYRQDPGQGLRLIYYSQIVNDFQKGDIAEGYSVSREKKESFPLTVTSAQKNPTAFYLCASHTPGQGGYGYTFGSGTRLTVV.

The chain carries TRBV7-8 and TRBJ2-5, with 8 nucleotides matching TRBD1. The J segment lost 3 bases and the V segment lost 1 base, leaving 7 bases of the junction unmatched. The germline gives CDR1 SGHVS, CDR2 FQNEAQ. CDR3 size: 16 residues. The CDR3 is CASSLEIQGEEETQYF. CDR3 bases: TGTGCCAGCAGCTTAGAAATACAGGGGGAGGAAGAGACCCAGTACTTC.

This rearrangement joins TRBV7-9 to TRBJ1-2, with TRBD1 identical over 9 bases. The CDR3 sequence is 14 residues long. The germline V gene encodes CDR1 SEHNR and CDR2 FQNEAQ (reference sequence). The V and J ends lost 1 base and 4 bases, in that order; junction bases with no gene match: 1. The CDR3 DNA reads as TGTGCCAGCAGCTTAGGGGGACAGGGCTATGGCTACACCTTC. Protein: CASSLGGQGYGYTF.

The chain uses TRBV19 and TRBJ1-6, with D perhaps TRBD1 (6 bases). V was clipped by 5 bases and J by 8 bases, with 10 bases between them. This CDR3 is 13 amino acids long. Germline loops: CDR1 LNHDA, CDR2 SQIVND (reference sequence). The CDR3 here is CASSYQGHSPLHF. Written as DNA, the CDR3 is TGTGCCAGTAGTTACCAGGGGCATTCACCCCTCCACTTT.

The gene calls are TRBV29-1 and TRBJ1-1; TRBD1 is a possible D gene (6 bases). V was cut by 3 bases and J by 2 bases, with 16 bases left in between. The CDR3 totals 15 residues. The germline CDR1 and CDR2 sequences are SQVTM and ANQGSEA. DNA of the CDR3: TGCAGCGTTGATGTCGGTAGGGGGGGAAACACTGAAGCTTTCTTT. Translating gives CSVDVGRGGNTEAFF.

This chain connects TRBV9 to TRBJ1-5, with a possible D match to TRBD1 (6 bases). Trimming shortened V by 4 bases and J by 0 bases, and 14 bases separated the two germline ends. The CDR3 runs 16 residues. Germline loops: CDR1 SGDLS, CDR2 YYNGEE. CDR3 nucleotides: TGTGCCAGCAGCTCGGGACACCCGGATAGCAATCAGCCCCAGCATTTT. Translating it yields CASSSGHPDSNQPQHF. Full variable domain (outside the CDR3, taken from reference TRBV9 and TRBJ1-5): DSGVTQTPKHLITATGQRVTLRCSPRSGDLSVYWYQQSLDQGLQFLIQYYNGEERAKGNILERFSAQQFPDLHSELNLSSLELGDSALYFCASSSGHPDSNQPQHFGDGTRLSIL.

The chain employs TRBV9 and TRBJ2-1, with TRBD2 matching 14 bases. The CDR3 consists of 15 residues. V was clipped by 3 bases and J by 9 bases; unmatched bases: 5. Germline values: CDR1 SGDLS, CDR2 YYNGEE. The CDR3 DNA follows: TGTGCCAGCAGCGAGACTAGCGGGGGGGCGGTTGAGCAGTTCTTC. It is translated as CASSETSGGAVEQFF.

Turning to this clone: Different DNA sequences within this sample yield the same CDR3. The chain carries TRBV19 and TRBJ1-5; D gene unclear. Germline V gene lookup returns CDR1 LNHDA and CDR2 SQIVND (reference sequence). With 2 bases removed from V and 5 bases from J, the gap between germline ends came to 7 bases. CDR3 length: 13 residues. The CDR3 region has the DNA TGTGCCAGTAGTATACGGGGTTATCAGCCCCAGCATTTT. Amino acids: CASSIRGYQPQHF.

The J gene is TRBJ2-5, the V gene TRBV5-1, with D possibly being TRBD1 (8 bases). The V end lost 0 bases, the J end lost 5 bases, and 14 bases lay between the germline ends. This CDR3 is 15 amino acids long. The germline gives CDR1 SGHRS, CDR2 YFSETQ. The CDR3 sequence is CASSLGGQGGETQYF. In nucleotides, the CDR3 is TGCGCCAGCAGCTTGGGTGGACAGGGAGGGGAGACCCAGTACTTC.